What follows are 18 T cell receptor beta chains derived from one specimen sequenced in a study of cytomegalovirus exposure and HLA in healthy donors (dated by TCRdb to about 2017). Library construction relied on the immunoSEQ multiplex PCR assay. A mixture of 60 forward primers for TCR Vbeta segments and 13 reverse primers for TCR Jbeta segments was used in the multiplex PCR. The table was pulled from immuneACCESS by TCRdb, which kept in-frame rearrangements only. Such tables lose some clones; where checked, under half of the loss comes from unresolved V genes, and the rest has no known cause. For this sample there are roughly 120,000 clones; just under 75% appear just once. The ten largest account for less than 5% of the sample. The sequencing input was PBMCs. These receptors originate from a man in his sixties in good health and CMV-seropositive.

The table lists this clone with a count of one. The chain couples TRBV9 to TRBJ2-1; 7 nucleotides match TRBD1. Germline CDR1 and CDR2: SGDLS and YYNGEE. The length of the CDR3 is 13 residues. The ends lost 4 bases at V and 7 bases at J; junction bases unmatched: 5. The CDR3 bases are TGTGCCAGCAGCCTCGGGACAGAGAATGAGCAGTTCTTC. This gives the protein CASSLGTENEQFF.

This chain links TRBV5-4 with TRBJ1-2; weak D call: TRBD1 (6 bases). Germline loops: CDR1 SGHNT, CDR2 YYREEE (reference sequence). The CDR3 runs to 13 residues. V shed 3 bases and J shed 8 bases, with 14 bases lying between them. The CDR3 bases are TGTGCCAGCAGCTCCGGGACACCGGGCGGCTACACCTTC. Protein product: CASSSGTPGGYTF.

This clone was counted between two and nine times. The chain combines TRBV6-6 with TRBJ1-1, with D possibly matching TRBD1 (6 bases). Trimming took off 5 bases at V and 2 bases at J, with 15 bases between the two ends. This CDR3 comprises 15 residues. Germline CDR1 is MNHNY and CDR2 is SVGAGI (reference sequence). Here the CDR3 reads CASSTPRTANTEAFF. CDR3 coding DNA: TGTGCCAGCAGTACACCTAGGACAGCTAACACTGAAGCTTTCTTT.

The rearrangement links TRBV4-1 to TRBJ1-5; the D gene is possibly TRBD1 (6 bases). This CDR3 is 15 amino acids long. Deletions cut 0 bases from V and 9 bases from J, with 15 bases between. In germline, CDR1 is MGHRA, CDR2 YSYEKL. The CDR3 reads CASSQDGAGERPQHF. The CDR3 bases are TGCGCCAGCAGCCAAGACGGGGCAGGGGAGAGGCCCCAGCATTTT.

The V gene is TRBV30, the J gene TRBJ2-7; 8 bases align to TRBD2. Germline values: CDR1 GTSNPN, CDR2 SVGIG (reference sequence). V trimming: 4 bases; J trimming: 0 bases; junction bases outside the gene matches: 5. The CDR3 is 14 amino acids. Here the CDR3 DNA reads TGTGCCTGGAAGGCCGGGGGGGCCTCCTACGAGCAGTACTTC. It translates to CAWKAGGASYEQYF.

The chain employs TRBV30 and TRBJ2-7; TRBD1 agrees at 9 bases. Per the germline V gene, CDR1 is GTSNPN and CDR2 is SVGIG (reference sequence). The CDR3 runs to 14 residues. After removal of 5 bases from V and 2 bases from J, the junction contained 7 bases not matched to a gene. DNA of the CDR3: TGTGCCTGGGCTTCCGGGACAGGGACCTACGAGCAGTACTTC. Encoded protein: CAWASGTGTYEQYF.

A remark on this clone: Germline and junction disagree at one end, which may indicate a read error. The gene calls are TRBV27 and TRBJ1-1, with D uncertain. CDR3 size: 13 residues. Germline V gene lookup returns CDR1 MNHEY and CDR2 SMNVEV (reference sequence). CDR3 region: CASSLNVEAEAFF. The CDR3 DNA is TGTGCCAGCAGTTTAAATGTGGAGGCTGAGGCTTTCTTT.

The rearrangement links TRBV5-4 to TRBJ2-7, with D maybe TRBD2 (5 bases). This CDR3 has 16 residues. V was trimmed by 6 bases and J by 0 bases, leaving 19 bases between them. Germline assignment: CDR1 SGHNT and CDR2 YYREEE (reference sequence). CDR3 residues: CASTTPNSGDSYEQYF. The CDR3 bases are TGTGCCAGCACTACTCCGAACTCCGGGGACTCCTACGAGCAGTACTTC. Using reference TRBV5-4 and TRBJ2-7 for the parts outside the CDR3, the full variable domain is ETGVTQSPTHLIKTRGQQVTLRCSSQSGHNTVSWYQQALGQGPQFIFQYYREEENGRGNFPPRFSGLQFPNYSSELNVNALELDDSALYLCASTTPNSGDSYEQYFGPGTRLTVT.

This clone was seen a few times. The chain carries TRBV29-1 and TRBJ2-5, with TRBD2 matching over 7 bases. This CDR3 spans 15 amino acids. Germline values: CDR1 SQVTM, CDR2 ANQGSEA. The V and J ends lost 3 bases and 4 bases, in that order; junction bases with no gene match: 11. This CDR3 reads CSVEGGTGARETQYF. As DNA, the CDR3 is TGCAGCGTTGAGGGGGGGACGGGCGCCCGAGAGACCCAGTACTTC.

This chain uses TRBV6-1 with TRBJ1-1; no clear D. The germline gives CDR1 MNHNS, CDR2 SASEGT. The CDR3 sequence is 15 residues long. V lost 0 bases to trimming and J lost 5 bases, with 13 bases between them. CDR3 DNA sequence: TGTGCCAGCAGTGAAGCGCCAGGCCTCAGGACTGAAGCTTTCTTT. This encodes CASSEAPGLRTEAFF.

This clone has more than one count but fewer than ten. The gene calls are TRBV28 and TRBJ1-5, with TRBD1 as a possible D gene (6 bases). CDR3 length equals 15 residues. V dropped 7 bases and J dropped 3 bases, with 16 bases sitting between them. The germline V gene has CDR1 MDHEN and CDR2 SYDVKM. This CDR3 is CASKRQQGFNQPQHF. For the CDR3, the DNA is TGTGCCAGCAAACGGCAACAGGGATTCAATCAGCCCCAGCATTTT.

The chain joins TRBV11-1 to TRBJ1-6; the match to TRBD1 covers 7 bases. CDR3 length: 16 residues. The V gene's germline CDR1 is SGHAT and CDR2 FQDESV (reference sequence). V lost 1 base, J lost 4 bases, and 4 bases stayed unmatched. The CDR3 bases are TGTGCCAGCAGCTTAGGAGGGGGACAGTATAATTCACCCCTCCACTTT. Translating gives CASSLGGGQYNSPLHF.

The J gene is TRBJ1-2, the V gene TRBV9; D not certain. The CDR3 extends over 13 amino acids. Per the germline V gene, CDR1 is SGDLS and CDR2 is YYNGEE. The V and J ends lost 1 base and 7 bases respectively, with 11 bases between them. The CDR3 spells CASSVPGFTGYTF. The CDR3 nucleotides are TGTGCCAGCAGCGTACCCGGGTTTACTGGCTACACCTTC.

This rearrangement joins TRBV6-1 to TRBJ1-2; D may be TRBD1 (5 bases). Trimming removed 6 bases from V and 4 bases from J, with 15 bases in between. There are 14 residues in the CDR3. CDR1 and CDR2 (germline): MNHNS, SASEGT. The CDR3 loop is CASSADGGGYGYTF. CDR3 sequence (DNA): TGTGCCAGCAGCGCGGACGGCGGGGGCTATGGCTACACCTTC.

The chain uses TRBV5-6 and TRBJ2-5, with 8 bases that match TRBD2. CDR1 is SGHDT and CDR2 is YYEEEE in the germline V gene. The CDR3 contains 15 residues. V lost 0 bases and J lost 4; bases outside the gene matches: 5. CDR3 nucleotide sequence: TGTGCCAGCAGCTTGGCGGGGGGGCCGGGAGAGACCCAGTACTTC. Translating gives CASSLAGGPGETQYF.

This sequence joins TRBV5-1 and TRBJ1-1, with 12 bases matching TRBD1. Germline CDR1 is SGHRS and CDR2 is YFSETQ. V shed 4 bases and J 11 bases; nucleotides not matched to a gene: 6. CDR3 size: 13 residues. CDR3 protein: CASSGTGGAEAFF. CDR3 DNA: TGCGCCAGCAGCGGGACAGGGGGCGCGGAGGCTTTCTTT. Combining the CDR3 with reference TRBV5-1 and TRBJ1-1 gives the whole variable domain KAGVTQTPRYLIKTRGQQVTLSCSPISGHRSVSWYQQTPGQGLQFLFEYFSETQRNKGNFPGRFSGRQFSNSRSEMNVSTLELGDSALYLCASSGTGGAEAFFGQGTRLTVV.

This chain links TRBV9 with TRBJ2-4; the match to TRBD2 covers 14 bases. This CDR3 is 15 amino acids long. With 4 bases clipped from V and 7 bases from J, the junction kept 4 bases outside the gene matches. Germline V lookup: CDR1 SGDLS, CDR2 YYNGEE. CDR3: CASSPGLAGANIQYF. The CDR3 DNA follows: TGTGCCAGCAGCCCGGGACTAGCGGGGGCCAACATTCAGTACTTC.

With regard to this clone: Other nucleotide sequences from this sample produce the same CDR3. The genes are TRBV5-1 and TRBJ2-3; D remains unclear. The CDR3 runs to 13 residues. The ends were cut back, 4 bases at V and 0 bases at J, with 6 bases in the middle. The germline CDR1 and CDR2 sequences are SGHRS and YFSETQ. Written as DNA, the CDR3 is TGCGCCAGCAGCCCCGGTAGCACAGATACGCAGTATTTT. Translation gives CASSPGSTDTQYF.